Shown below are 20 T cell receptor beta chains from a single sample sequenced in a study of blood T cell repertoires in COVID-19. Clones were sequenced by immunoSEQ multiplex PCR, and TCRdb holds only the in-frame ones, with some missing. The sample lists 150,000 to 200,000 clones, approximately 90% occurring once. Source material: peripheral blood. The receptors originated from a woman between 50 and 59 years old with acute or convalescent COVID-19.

CDR3 bases: TGTGCCAGCTCACCTCGAACTGGCACAGATACGCAGTATTTT. Translating gives CASSPRTGTDTQYF. This sequence joins TRBV18 and TRBJ2-3; D is unclear. V gave up 3 bases and J gave up 1 base, with 8 bases separating them. Germline V gene data show CDR1 as KGHSH and CDR2 as LQKENI. This CDR3 contains 14 residues.

The CDR3: CASSLSRARDTQYF. In DNA, the CDR3 is TGTGCCAGCAGCTTATCCAGGGCCCGTGATACGCAGTATTTT. This chain joins TRBV7-2 and TRBJ2-3, with D possibly matching TRBD1 (5 bases). Per germline, CDR1 SGHTA and CDR2 FQGNSA. The germline V and J ends were trimmed by 2 bases and 6 bases, with 12 bases remaining between them. The CDR3 sequence is 14 residues long.

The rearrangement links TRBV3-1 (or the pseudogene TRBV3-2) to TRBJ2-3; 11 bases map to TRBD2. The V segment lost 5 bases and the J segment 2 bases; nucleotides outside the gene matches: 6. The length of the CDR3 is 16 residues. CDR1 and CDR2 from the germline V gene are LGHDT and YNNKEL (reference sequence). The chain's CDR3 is CASSTGLAGNTDTQYF. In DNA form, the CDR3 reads TGTGCCAGCAGCACTGGACTAGCGGGCAACACAGATACGCAGTATTTT.

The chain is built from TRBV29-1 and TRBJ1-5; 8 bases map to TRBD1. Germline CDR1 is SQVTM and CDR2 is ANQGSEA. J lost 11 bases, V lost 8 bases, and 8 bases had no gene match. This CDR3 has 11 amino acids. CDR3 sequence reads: CSTEQGGTQHF. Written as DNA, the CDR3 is TGCAGCACCGAACAGGGGGGGACCCAGCATTTT.

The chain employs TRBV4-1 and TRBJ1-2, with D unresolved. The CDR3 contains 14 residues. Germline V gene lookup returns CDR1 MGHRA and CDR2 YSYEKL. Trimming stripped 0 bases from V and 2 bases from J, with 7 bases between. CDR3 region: CASSQDNSNYGYTF. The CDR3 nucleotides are TGCGCCAGCAGCCAAGATAACAGCAACTATGGCTACACCTTC.

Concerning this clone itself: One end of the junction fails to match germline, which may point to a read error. CDR3 in DNA: TGTGCCAGTAGTACCGGACAGGGGGCTCTCTTC. Its protein product is CASSTGQGALF. The chain combines TRBV19 with TRBJ1-2; the match to TRBD1 covers 11 bases. The germline CDR1 and CDR2 sequences are LNHDA and SQIVND (reference sequence). CDR3 length equals 11 residues.

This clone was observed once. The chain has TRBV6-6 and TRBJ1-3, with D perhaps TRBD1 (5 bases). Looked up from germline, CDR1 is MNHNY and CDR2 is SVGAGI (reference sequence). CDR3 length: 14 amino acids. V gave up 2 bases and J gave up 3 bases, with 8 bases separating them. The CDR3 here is CASSYRGDGNTIYF. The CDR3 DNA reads TGTGCCAGCAGTTACCGGGGGGATGGAAACACCATATATTTT.

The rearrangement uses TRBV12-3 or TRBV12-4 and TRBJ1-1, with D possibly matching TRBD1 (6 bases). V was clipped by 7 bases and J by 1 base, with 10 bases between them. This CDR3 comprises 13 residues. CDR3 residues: CASTPTGNTEAFF. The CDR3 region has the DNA TGTGCCAGCACCCCGACAGGGAACACTGAAGCTTTCTTT.

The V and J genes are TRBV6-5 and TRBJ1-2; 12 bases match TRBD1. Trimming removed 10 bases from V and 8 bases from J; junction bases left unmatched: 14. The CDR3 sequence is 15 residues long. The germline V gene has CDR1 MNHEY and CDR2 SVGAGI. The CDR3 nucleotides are TGTGCCAACTCGCCGGGACAGGGGGCCTTAAGGGGCTACACCTTC. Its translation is CANSPGQGALRGYTF.

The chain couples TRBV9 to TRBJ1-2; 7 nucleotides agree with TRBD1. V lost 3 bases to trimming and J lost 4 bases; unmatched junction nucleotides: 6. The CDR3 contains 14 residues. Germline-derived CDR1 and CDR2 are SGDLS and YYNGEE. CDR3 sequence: CASSEVPGGYGYTF. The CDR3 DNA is TGTGCCAGCAGCGAAGTTCCAGGGGGCTATGGCTACACCTTC.

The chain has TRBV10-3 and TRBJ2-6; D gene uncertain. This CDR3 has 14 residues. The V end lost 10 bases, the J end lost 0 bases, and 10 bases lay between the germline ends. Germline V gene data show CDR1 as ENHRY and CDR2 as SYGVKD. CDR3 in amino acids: CATTPISGANVLTF. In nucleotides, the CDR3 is TGTGCCACAACTCCGATCTCTGGGGCCAACGTCCTGACTTTC.

CDR3 loop: CAISTGGALNTEAFF. In DNA form, the CDR3 reads TGTGCCATCAGTACCGGGGGGGCACTGAACACTGAAGCTTTCTTT. V is TRBV10-3 and J is TRBJ1-1, with D possibly TRBD1 on 6 matching bases. Between the trimmed V and J ends, which lost 5 bases and 0 bases, there was a span of 13 bases. Looked up from germline, CDR1 is ENHRY and CDR2 is SYGVKD. The CDR3 runs 15 residues.

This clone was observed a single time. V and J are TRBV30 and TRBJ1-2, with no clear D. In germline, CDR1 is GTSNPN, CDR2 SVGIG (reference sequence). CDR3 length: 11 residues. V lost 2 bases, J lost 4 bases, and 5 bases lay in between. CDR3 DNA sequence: TGTGCCTGGAGTCGCAGCTATGGCTACACCTTC. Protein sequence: CAWSRSYGYTF.

DNA of the CDR3: TGTGCCAGTTACTCAGCGGGACGCCCCCCCAACTATGGCTACACCTTC. Residues: CASYSAGRPPNYGYTF. This rearrangement joins TRBV19 to TRBJ1-2; tentative D call: TRBD1 (5 bases). The V end was cut by 8 bases, the J end by 2 bases, with 21 bases between. The germline CDR1 and CDR2 sequences are LNHDA and SQIVND (reference sequence). CDR3 length equals 16 residues.

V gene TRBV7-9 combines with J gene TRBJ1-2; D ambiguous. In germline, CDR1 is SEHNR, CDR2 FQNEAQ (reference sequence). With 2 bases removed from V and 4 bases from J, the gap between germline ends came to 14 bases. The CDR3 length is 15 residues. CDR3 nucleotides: TGTGCCAGCAGCTTATTCGAGGACGGGAGCTATGGCTACACCTTC. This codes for CASSLFEDGSYGYTF. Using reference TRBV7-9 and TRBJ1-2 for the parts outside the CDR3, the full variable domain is DTGVSQNPRHKITKRGQNVTFRCDPISEHNRLYWYRQTLGQGPEFLTYFQNEAQLEKSRLLSDRFSAERPKGSFSTLEIQRTEQGDSAMYLCASSLFEDGSYGYTFGSGTRLTVV.

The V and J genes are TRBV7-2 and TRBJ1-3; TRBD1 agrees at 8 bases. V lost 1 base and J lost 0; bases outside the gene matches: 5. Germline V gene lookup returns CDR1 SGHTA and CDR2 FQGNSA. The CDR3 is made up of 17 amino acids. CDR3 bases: TGTGCCAGCAGCTTAGGTTCCAGGGGGCTCTCTGGAAACACCATATATTTT. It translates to CASSLGSRGLSGNTIYF.

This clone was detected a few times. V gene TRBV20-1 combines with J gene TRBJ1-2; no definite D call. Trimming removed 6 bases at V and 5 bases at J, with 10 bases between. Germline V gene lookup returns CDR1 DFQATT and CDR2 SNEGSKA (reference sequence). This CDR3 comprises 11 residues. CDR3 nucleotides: TGCAGTGCCCCGATTACATATGGCTACACCTTC. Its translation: CSAPITYGYTF.

The CDR3 spells CASSPPVAGAPNEQFF. The CDR3 bases are TGTGCCAGCTCACCACCGGTTGCGGGAGCCCCCAATGAGCAGTTCTTC. This chain connects TRBV18 to TRBJ2-1; TRBD2 matches at 7 bases. This CDR3 has 16 amino acids. The germline V gene has CDR1 KGHSH and CDR2 LQKENI. The V gene end was trimmed by 0 bases and the J gene end by 6 bases; junction bases not matched to a gene: 8.

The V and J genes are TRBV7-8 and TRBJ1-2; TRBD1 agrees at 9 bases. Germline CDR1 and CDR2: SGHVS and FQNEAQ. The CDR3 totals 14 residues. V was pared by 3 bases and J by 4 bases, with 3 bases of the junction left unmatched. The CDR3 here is CASSLGTGIYGYTF. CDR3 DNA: TGTGCCAGCAGCTTGGGGACAGGGATCTATGGCTACACCTTC.

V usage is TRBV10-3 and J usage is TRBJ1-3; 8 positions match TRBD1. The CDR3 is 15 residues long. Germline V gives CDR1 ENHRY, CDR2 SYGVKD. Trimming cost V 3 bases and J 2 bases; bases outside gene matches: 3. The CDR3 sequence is CAISDQGAPGNTIYF. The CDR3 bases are TGTGCCATCAGTGACCAGGGGGCGCCTGGAAACACCATATATTTT.